This T cell receptor (beta chain) appears in the sequencing data of a study of shared clonotypes between healthy human individuals (TCRdb year 2020). Notes on the research overall: A couple of women and three men aged 18 to 49 years were included in the cohort. Leukapheresis yielded between about 0.85 and 9.5 billion PBMCs per donor. For each donor, CD4 naive and CD4 memory were each run on three plates, CD8 naive on two plates, and CD8 memory on one plate. Blood TCR repertoires of roughly five healthy adults were deeply sequenced to estimate repertoire size and the extent of clonotype sharing between individuals. Libraries were prepared and TCR repertoires were sequenced by different laboratories using diverse techniques, in order to increase sequencing depth and limit assay-specific biases. The paper as a whole reports these results and caveats: The small number of donors limited the genetic and exposure-history diversity represented. About 5% of naive CD4, 3.5% of naive CD8, approximately 2.2% of memory CD4, and less than 0.45% of memory CD8 clonotypes were shared across several donors. Incomplete sequencing was indicated by rarefaction of sorted-subset datasets, despite the large sequencing depth. Sampling was restricted to blood, and TCR repertoires in tissue are likely to differ from TCR repertoires in blood. Compared with non-shared clonotypes, the clonotypes found in all four sorted-subset donors had higher generation probabilities. Pairwise subsampling indicated that sequencing depth was expected to affect the degree of clonotype sharing among donors. Naive subsets generally had larger estimated clonotype richness than memory subsets did.

Trimming at the junction amounts to 3 bases on V and 2 bases on J, and the germline ends lie 12 bases apart. CDR3 length: 15 amino acids, cysteine to phenylalanine. The only DNA kept is the CDR3, 45 bases in frame from the first base. Taken from the germline V gene (reference sequence), the CDR1 and CDR2 loops are MNHEY and SMNVEV. Using the deep immunoSEQ assay, TCR CDR3 regions were amplified from genomic DNA by multiplex PCR. For each cell subset, the extracted genomic DNA was distributed evenly across all wells of several immunoSEQ 96-well plates, and each plate served as one replicate. For sorted subsets, about 200 ng genomic DNA, equal to tens of thousands of T cell genomes, was loaded into each replicate PCR. Purified libraries were measured with a Qubit 3.0 fluorometer, size-checked on a Bioanalyzer 2100, and measured again with the KAPA Library Quantification kit. Every immunoSEQ 96-well plate was sequenced on a dedicated single-read 150-cycle Illumina NextSeq 550 flow cell. As for how the authors treated the data: The immunoSEQ output contained only junctional sequences without quality scores, so filtering could not match that applied to full-length reads. To assign V/J genes and CDR3, sequences were annotated against IMGT germline references using PyIR, a Python wrapper for IgBLAST v1.9. Any read was removed if the V/J assignment was weak (E-value above 1e-6), the CDR3 was missing, or the read contained stop codons, out-of-frame junctions, or ambiguous translated residues. V3J clonotypes were defined as sequences sharing the same inferred V gene, J gene, and CDR3 amino acid sequence. To compute the percentage overlap between repertoires, the number of shared unique clonotypes was divided by the size of the smaller repertoire. Repertoire richness was assessed with RTK rarefaction, the Chao1 estimator, and Recon v2.1 estimates of unobserved clonotypes. Generation probabilities for all TCRbeta clonotypes obtained by the gDNA method from a handful of donors were computed using OLGA. TCRdb stores this immuneACCESS table with in-frame sequences only. Part of the clones is absent; in the studies checked, under half of the shortfall reflects unresolved V genes, and no reason is known for the rest. For V, J and clone size, that table is used; D and trimming come from the DNA. This sample lists about 2.1 million clones; roughly 93% were detected once. Under 2% of the sample lies in the top ten.

As to this clone: Its antigen target is currently unknown. No base-level quality is on record; no much larger clone is a single base apart.

CD8 naive samples were CD45RO-negative cells positively selected for CCR7, giving a CD45RA+CCR7+ population that excluded TemRA cells. Donors were healthy HIV-negative adults with no recently reported acute infections or vaccinations. Every donor was a Caucasian adult residing in Nashville, Tennessee, USA. Blood was collected by leukapheresis, and PBMCs were isolated by Ficoll-Histopaque density gradient centrifugation and then cryopreserved in liquid nitrogen vapor phase. Analytical flow cytometry was used to check the purity and quantity of each magnetically sorted T cell population. Each sorted fraction had its genomic DNA isolated and then quantified by UV absorbance on a Nanodrop 2000c.

Sequencing was done on a sample of naive CD8+ T cells from PBMCs. Per the publication, the cell subset or site label means: CD45RA+CCR7+. Here the chain combines TRBV27 and TRBJ2-3, with the D assignment possibly TRBD1 or TRBD2, given 5 matching bases for each. The sequence came from a man between 18 and 29 years old in good health. Some clones in this sample may be carry-over from other donors' samples. In nucleotide form, the sequence is TGTGCCAGCAGTTTTGGGGACGGCCCCACAGATACGCAGTATTTT. It is translated as CASSFGDGPTDTQYF.